What follows are 6 T cell receptor beta chains derived from one specimen sequenced in a study of regulatory T cells in long-lasting Graves disease. As to time point: newly diagnosed GD, antithyroid drugs for less than 3 months. RNA extracted from PBMCs served as the sequencing template. Arm-PCR of CDR3 regions and iRepertoire HTBI primers were used to build TCR beta libraries. TCRdb processed the multiplex PCR reads anew with MiXCR; each CDR3 protein has one entry. Of 680,000 or so distinct CDR3 sequences in the sample, approximately 15% were seen once. The same sample was also used in a study of T cells in Graves' hyperthyroidism and ophthalmopathy.

The specimen was peripheral blood mononuclear cells (PBMCs), collected at new diagnosis, from a patient treated with antithyroid drugs. Source of these receptors: a woman aged 25-40 years with Graves disease.

This clonotype was found many times. V is TRBV2 and J is TRBJ2-7; D gene ambiguous. This CDR3 has 15 residues. Trimming shortened V by 3 bases and J by 5 bases, and 17 bases separated the two germline ends. Germline V gene lookup returns CDR1 SNHLY and CDR2 FYNNEI. The CDR3 protein is CASSEGYWGSDEQYF. The CDR3 DNA is TGTGCCAGCAGTGAGGGCTATTGGGGATCCGACGAGCAGTACTTC.

This clonotype was picked up many times. The J gene is TRBJ1-5, the V gene TRBV6-1; the match to TRBD1 covers 9 bases. V gave up 4 bases and J gave up 2 bases; unmatched junction bases: 3. CDR3 length: 15 amino acids. CDR1 and CDR2 from the germline V gene are MNHNS and SASEGT. CDR3 region: CASSARDRGNQPQHF. CDR3 coding DNA: TGTGCCAGCAGTGCCCGGGACAGGGGCAATCAGCCCCAGCATTTT.

The chain carries TRBV30 and TRBJ1-5; perhaps TRBD1 as D (5 bases). Germline V gene data show CDR1 as GTSNPN and CDR2 as SVGIG (reference sequence). The CDR3 has 16 residues. The V and J ends lost 3 bases and 5 bases respectively, with 20 bases between them. The CDR3 spells CAWSHAGRQRDQPQHF. The CDR3, as DNA: TGTGCCTGGAGCCACGCAGGGCGACAGAGAGATCAGCCCCAGCATTTT. Full variable domain (missing parts from reference TRBV30 and TRBJ1-5): SQTIHQWPATLVQPVGSPLSLECTVEGTSNPNLYWYRQAAGRGLQLLFYSVGIGQISSEVPQNLSASRPQDRQFILSSKKLLLSDSGFYLCAWSHAGRQRDQPQHFGDGTRLSIL.

This clonotype came up a few times. This chain uses TRBV6-1 with TRBJ2-7; 8 nucleotides agree with TRBD1. Trimming at V came to 5 bases and at J to 4 bases, leaving 4 bases not matched to a gene. Per the germline V gene, CDR1 is MNHNS and CDR2 is SASEGT. The CDR3 covers 13 residues. The CDR3 DNA reads as TGTGCCAGCAGTAGACAGGGGTTTTACGAGCAGTACTTC. Amino acids: CASSRQGFYEQYF.

The V call is TRBV20-1, the J call TRBJ2-3; 11 nucleotides agree with TRBD2. The CDR3 covers 15 residues. Losses at the gene ends were 6 bases for V and 6 bases for J; bases not matched to a gene: 11. Germline values: CDR1 DFQATT, CDR2 SNEGSKA (reference sequence). The CDR3 DNA is TGCAGTGCCCCAGATAGCGGGAGGGCCCTGGATACGCAGTATTTT. Protein sequence: CSAPDSGRALDTQYF.

This chain uses TRBV6-1 with TRBJ1-2, with D possibly being TRBD1 (5 bases). The V gene lost 3 bases and the J gene lost 4 bases, with 12 bases spanning the gap. The CDR3 sequence is 14 residues long. CDR1 and CDR2 from the germline V gene are MNHNS and SASEGT. CDR3 sequence reads: CASSEGREAYGYTF. Here the CDR3 DNA reads TGTGCCAGCAGTGAGGGCAGGGAGGCCTATGGCTACACCTTC.